The subject of this entry is one T cell receptor beta chain. Its antigen is undetermined. Assay used: immunoSEQ multiplex PCR; TCRdb lists only in-frame clones, some missing. The sample lists about 38,000 clones; about 85% were seen once. The germline CDR1 and CDR2 sequences are ENHRY and SYGVKD. Trimming left V 4 bases short and J 4 bases short, with 16 bases between. The CDR3 runs to 16 residues. Time point specified: pretreatment peripheral blood. Patients each gave 1 to 8 samples, pretreatment and on-treatment. The data were obtained in a study of PD-L1 blockade in urothelial cancer. Study-wide background: Bladder-origin urothelial cancer in males covered about 90% of the 29 patients.

Overall study findings and caveats: Tumor-associated clones in the blood of durable-benefit patients grew more at 3 weeks.

The chain carries TRBV10-3 and TRBJ2-2; D is possibly TRBD2 (5 bases). The starting material was PBMCs, obtained around atezolizumab (anti-PD-L1) treatment. The sequence was obtained from a man at least 80 years old with urothelial cancer. The CDR3 spells CAISVSSGEATGELFF. DNA of the CDR3: TGTGCCATCAGTGTATCCAGCGGTGAGGCCACCGGGGAGCTGTTTTTT.